These 2 T cell receptor beta chains were sequenced from one sample in a study of shared clonotypes between healthy human individuals. TCRdb's copy holds only in-frame clones and misses some; the assay was immunoSEQ multiplex PCR. Among about 2.3 million clones listed, approximately 90% were seen once. Sequenced sample: naive CD4+ T cells from PBMCs. Stated subset: CD45RA+ positively selected. Source of these receptors: a man younger than 35 in good health. Some clones in this sample may be carry-over from other donors' samples.

This clone was seen a few times. The V call is TRBV5-1, the J call TRBJ1-5; TRBD1 agrees at 8 bases. The germline CDR1 and CDR2 sequences are SGHRS and YFSETQ. The junction had 7 bases not matched to a gene; V was cut back by 4 bases and J by 10 bases. There are 13 residues in the CDR3. The CDR3 region is CASSETRGQPQHF. As DNA, the CDR3 is TGCGCCAGCAGCGAAACCAGGGGGCAACCCCAGCATTTT. Drawing the rest from reference TRBV5-1 and TRBJ1-5, the complete variable domain is KAGVTQTPRYLIKTRGQQVTLSCSPISGHRSVSWYQQTPGQGLQFLFEYFSETQRNKGNFPGRFSGRQFSNSRSEMNVSTLELGDSALYLCASSETRGQPQHFGDGTRLSIL.

The rearrangement links TRBV9 to TRBJ2-1; D possibly matches TRBD1 or TRBD2 (5 bases each). Trimming pared 6 bases from V and 0 bases from J, leaving 22 bases between. The CDR3 covers 18 residues. CDR1 SGDLS and CDR2 YYNGEE come from the germline V gene. CDR3 nucleotides: TGTGCCAGCACCTCGACGTTCGGGACCGATAGCTCCTACAATGAGCAGTTCTTC. This gives the protein CASTSTFGTDSSYNEQFF.